Below, 18 T cell receptor beta chains from the same sample are listed, as sequenced in a study of shared clonotypes between healthy human individuals. Measured with immunoSEQ multiplex PCR; TCRdb has only the in-frame clones, and not every one. The sample yields some 2,500,000 clones, roughly 90% seen once. The sequenced material came from naive CD4+ T cells from PBMCs. Subset reported: CD45RA+ positively selected. These receptors all come from a man aged 18-30 years in good health. Some clones in this sample may be carry-over from other donors' samples.

The chain links TRBV18 to TRBJ1-2; 7 bases map to TRBD1. The germline gives CDR1 KGHSH, CDR2 LQKENI. The CDR3 loop spans 17 amino acids. V lost 5 bases, J lost 5 bases, and 17 bases stayed unmatched. CDR3 amino acids: CASSAPGQGVPPYGYTF. The CDR3 DNA reads as TGTGCCAGCTCAGCCCCGGGGCAGGGGGTCCCACCGTATGGCTACACCTTC.

With respect to this clone: The same CDR3 arises from other DNA sequences in this sample as well. The chain carries TRBV18 and TRBJ1-1; 7 nucleotides align to TRBD1. CDR3 length equals 15 residues. Germline CDR1 and CDR2: KGHSH and LQKENI. Trimming removed 3 bases from V and 1 base from J; junction bases left unmatched: 5. The CDR3 nucleotides are TGTGCCAGCTCACCTCCGGGACAGAAGAACACTGAAGCTTTCTTT. The encoded protein is CASSPPGQKNTEAFF.

The chain is built from TRBV19 and TRBJ1-5; TRBD1 matches at 7 bases. Trimming at V came to 6 bases and at J to 2 bases, leaving 7 bases not matched to a gene. The germline CDR1 and CDR2 sequences are LNHDA and SQIVND (reference sequence). The CDR3 is 15 residues long. CDR3 coding DNA: TGTGCCAGTAGGCGAGACAGGGACGGCAATCAGCCCCAGCATTTT. This translates into CASRRDRDGNQPQHF.

As for this clone: In the same sample, other DNA sequences code for this CDR3. J is TRBJ2-7 and V is TRBV14, with 9 bases aligning to TRBD2. Germline V gene sequence: CDR1 SGHDN, CDR2 FVKESK. CDR3 length equals 14 residues. Losses at the gene ends were 6 bases for V and 0 bases for J; bases not matched to a gene: 3. CDR3 nucleotides: TGTGCCAGCAGAAATAGCGGGAGCTCCTACGAGCAGTACTTC. This codes for CASRNSGSSYEQYF.

The chain has TRBV4-3 and TRBJ2-7; 16 bases are shared with TRBD2. V was clipped by 3 bases and J by 1 base; unmatched bases: 3. Per the germline V gene, CDR1 is LGHNA and CDR2 is YSLEER. The CDR3 runs to 17 residues. This CDR3 reads CASSQGLAGGISYEQYF. CDR3 DNA: TGCGCCAGCAGCCAGGGACTAGCGGGGGGGATATCCTACGAGCAGTACTTC.

The table lists this clone with a count of one. The V gene is TRBV7-7, the J gene TRBJ2-6, with D possibly matching TRBD1 (6 bases). The CDR3 loop spans 17 amino acids. V was cut by 5 bases and J by 1 base, with 15 bases left in between. Germline V gives CDR1 SSHAT, CDR2 FNYEAQ (reference sequence). In DNA form, the CDR3 reads TGTGCCAGCAGCCCAGGACAGCGCCCGTCTGGGGCCAACGTCCTGACTTTC. It specifies CASSPGQRPSGANVLTF.

The gene calls are TRBV11-2 and TRBJ1-1, with unresolved D. The V gene lost 2 bases and the J gene lost 0 bases, with 7 bases spanning the gap. The CDR3 extends over 14 amino acids. In germline, CDR1 is SGHAT, CDR2 FQNNGV. The CDR3 sequence is CASSLLGVNTEAFF. The CDR3 DNA follows: TGTGCCAGCAGCTTACTGGGAGTGAACACTGAAGCTTTCTTT.

The chain couples TRBV11-3 to TRBJ2-3; 13 bases match TRBD2. V was pared by 5 bases and J by 6 bases, with 8 bases of the junction left unmatched. CDR1 is SGHNT, CDR2 YENEEA, per germline. This CDR3 is built from 16 residues. This CDR3 reads CASSRGLAGVEDTQYF. Here the CDR3 DNA reads TGTGCCAGCAGCCGAGGACTAGCGGGAGTAGAGGATACGCAGTATTTT.

A remark on this clone: Other DNA sequences within the sample encode an identical CDR3. V is TRBV10-3 and J is TRBJ1-2; D uncertain. Germline V gene sequence: CDR1 ENHRY, CDR2 SYGVKD. CDR3 size: 15 residues. Trimming removed 0 bases from V and 9 bases from J, with 17 bases in between. The CDR3, as DNA: TGTGCCATCAGTGAGTCACCCAGGCAGGCGTTCCGCTACACCTTC. Its protein is CAISESPRQAFRYTF.

This clone occurred a few times. This rearrangement joins TRBV7-9 to TRBJ1-1; weak D call: TRBD1 (6 bases). Germline lookup yields CDR1 SEHNR and CDR2 FQNEAQ (reference sequence). The CDR3 runs 15 residues. Trimming removed 4 bases from V and 0 bases from J, with 12 bases in between. Written as DNA, the CDR3 is TGTGCCAGCAGCTCACAACAGGGTTTGAACACTGAAGCTTTCTTT. It translates to CASSSQQGLNTEAFF. The entire variable domain, with the rest obtained from reference TRBV7-9 and TRBJ1-1, is as follows: DTGVSQNPRHKITKRGQNVTFRCDPISEHNRLYWYRQTLGQGPEFLTYFQNEAQLEKSRLLSDRFSAERPKGSFSTLEIQRTEQGDSAMYLCASSSQQGLNTEAFFGQGTRLTVV.

This clone was seen once. V gene TRBV10-3 combines with J gene TRBJ2-1, with 9 nucleotides matching TRBD1. Germline CDR1 is ENHRY and CDR2 is SYGVKD. The CDR3 has 16 amino acids. V gave up 2 bases and J gave up 7 bases; unmatched junction bases: 9. CDR3 in amino acids: CAISEPRTGEGNEQFF. The CDR3 nucleotides are TGTGCCATCAGTGAGCCGAGGACAGGGGAGGGGAATGAGCAGTTCTTC.

The chain is built from TRBV5-1 and TRBJ2-1, with 8 nucleotides matching TRBD2. Germline CDR1 reads SGHRS; CDR2 reads YFSETQ. Germline trimming cut 4 bases from V and 5 bases from J; bases unmatched to any gene: 2. CDR3 size: 13 residues. In DNA form, the CDR3 reads TGCGCCAGCAGCCAGGGACTAGACAATGAGCAGTTCTTC. Translation gives CASSQGLDNEQFF.

The chain has TRBV5-5 and TRBJ1-2; D unclear. V lost 3 bases to trimming and J lost 0 bases, with 9 bases between them. The CDR3 sequence is 14 residues long. Looked up from germline, CDR1 is SGHKS and CDR2 is YYEKEE (reference sequence). The CDR3 DNA is TGTGCCAGCAGCTCCGCAGGAGCTAACTATGGCTACACCTTC. Translation gives CASSSAGANYGYTF.

The chain uses TRBV5-6 and TRBJ2-3, with D possibly TRBD1 on 6 matching bases. V shed 1 base and J shed 12 bases, with 15 bases lying between them. The CDR3 covers 13 residues. The germline V gene has CDR1 SGHDT and CDR2 YYEEEE. CDR3 protein: CASSLWTRGTQYF. Written as DNA, the CDR3 is TGTGCCAGCAGCTTGTGGACCAGGGGAACTCAGTATTTT. The full variable domain, rest sourced from reference TRBV5-6 and TRBJ2-3, is DAGVTQSPTHLIKTRGQQVTLRCSPKSGHDTVSWYQQALGQGPQFIFQYYEEEERQRGNFPDRFSGHQFPNYSSELNVNALLLGDSALYLCASSLWTRGTQYFGPGTRLTVL.

The chain combines TRBV27 with TRBJ2-3, with D possibly being TRBD2 (5 bases). Germline V gene data show CDR1 as MNHEY and CDR2 as SMNVEV (reference sequence). The germline V and J ends were trimmed by 6 bases and 3 bases, with 13 bases remaining between them. CDR3 length: 14 amino acids. CDR3 nucleotide sequence: TGTGCCAGCAGGCGGGTCCTACTTACAGATACGCAGTATTTT. Amino acid sequence: CASRRVLLTDTQYF.

CDR3 nucleotides: TGTGCCAGCAGCTTGGTGGGCCAGAACACTGAAGCTTTCTTT. Its protein is CASSLVGQNTEAFF. The genes are TRBV5-5 and TRBJ1-1; no clear D. The germline V and J ends were trimmed by 0 bases and 1 base, with 7 bases remaining between them. This CDR3 region has 14 residues. Per the germline V gene, CDR1 is SGHKS and CDR2 is YYEKEE (reference sequence). The full variable domain, its missing parts supplied by reference TRBV5-5 and TRBJ1-1, is DAGVTQSPTHLIKTRGQQVTLRCSPISGHKSVSWYQQVLGQGPQFIFQYYEKEERGRGNFPDRFSARQFPNYSSELNVNALLLGDSALYLCASSLVGQNTEAFFGQGTRLTVV.

The chain couples TRBV11-1 to TRBJ2-1; D is possibly TRBD1 (6 bases). The CDR3 totals 14 residues. Deletions cut 4 bases from V and 9 bases from J, with 16 bases between. Per the germline V gene, CDR1 is SGHAT and CDR2 is FQDESV (reference sequence). CDR3 in DNA: TGTGCCAGCAGCTCAGGAACAGGGTGGGCTGAGCAGTTCTTC. It specifies CASSSGTGWAEQFF.

The chain employs TRBV9 and TRBJ1-3; D is ambiguous. The CDR3 loop spans 15 amino acids. Trimming shortened V by 0 bases and J by 4 bases, and 11 bases separated the two germline ends. The V gene's germline CDR1 is SGDLS and CDR2 YYNGEE. The CDR3 sequence: CASSVAQSGGNTIYF. In DNA, the CDR3 is TGTGCCAGCAGCGTAGCTCAGTCAGGCGGAAACACCATATATTTT. Complete variable domain (other parts from reference TRBV9 and TRBJ1-3): DSGVTQTPKHLITATGQRVTLRCSPRSGDLSVYWYQQSLDQGLQFLIQYYNGEERAKGNILERFSAQQFPDLHSELNLSSLELGDSALYFCASSVAQSGGNTIYFGEGSWLTVV.